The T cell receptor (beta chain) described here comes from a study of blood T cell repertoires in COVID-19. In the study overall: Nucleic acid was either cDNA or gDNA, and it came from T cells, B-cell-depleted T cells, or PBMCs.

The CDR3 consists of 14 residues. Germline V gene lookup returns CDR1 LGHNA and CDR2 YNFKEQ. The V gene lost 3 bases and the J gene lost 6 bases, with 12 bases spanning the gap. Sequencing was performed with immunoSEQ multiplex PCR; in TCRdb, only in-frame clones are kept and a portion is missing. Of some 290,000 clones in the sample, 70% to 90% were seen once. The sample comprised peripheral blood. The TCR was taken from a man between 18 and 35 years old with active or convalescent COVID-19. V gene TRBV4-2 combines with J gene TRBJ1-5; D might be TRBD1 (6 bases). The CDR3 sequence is CASSHRQEGQPQHF. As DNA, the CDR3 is TGTGCCAGCAGCCATAGACAGGAAGGTCAGCCCCAGCATTTT.